The present T cell receptor (beta chain) was sequenced within a study of early T cells in non-severe SARS-CoV-2 infection. This clonotype was seen a few times. TCRdb reprocessed the 5' RACE reads via MiXCR and lists one record per CDR3 protein. The data show 75,000 to 95,000 distinct CDR3 sequences, approximately 15% seen once. The CDR3 runs to 16 residues. Trimming removed 6 bases from V and 5 bases from J, with 19 bases in between. Germline values: CDR1 MNHEY, CDR2 SMNVEV (reference sequence). The sequence was obtained from an adult who was a healthcare worker with PCR-confirmed SARS-CoV-2 infection or an uninfected control (not recorded which). The material sequenced was whole blood, taken at baseline. The chain carries TRBV27 and TRBJ2-2; TRBD1 is a possible D gene (6 bases). Written as DNA, the CDR3 is TGTGCCAGCAGCAACACAGGGACCCGAAGGACCGGGGAGCTGTTTTTT. Amino acids: CASSNTGTRRTGELFF.